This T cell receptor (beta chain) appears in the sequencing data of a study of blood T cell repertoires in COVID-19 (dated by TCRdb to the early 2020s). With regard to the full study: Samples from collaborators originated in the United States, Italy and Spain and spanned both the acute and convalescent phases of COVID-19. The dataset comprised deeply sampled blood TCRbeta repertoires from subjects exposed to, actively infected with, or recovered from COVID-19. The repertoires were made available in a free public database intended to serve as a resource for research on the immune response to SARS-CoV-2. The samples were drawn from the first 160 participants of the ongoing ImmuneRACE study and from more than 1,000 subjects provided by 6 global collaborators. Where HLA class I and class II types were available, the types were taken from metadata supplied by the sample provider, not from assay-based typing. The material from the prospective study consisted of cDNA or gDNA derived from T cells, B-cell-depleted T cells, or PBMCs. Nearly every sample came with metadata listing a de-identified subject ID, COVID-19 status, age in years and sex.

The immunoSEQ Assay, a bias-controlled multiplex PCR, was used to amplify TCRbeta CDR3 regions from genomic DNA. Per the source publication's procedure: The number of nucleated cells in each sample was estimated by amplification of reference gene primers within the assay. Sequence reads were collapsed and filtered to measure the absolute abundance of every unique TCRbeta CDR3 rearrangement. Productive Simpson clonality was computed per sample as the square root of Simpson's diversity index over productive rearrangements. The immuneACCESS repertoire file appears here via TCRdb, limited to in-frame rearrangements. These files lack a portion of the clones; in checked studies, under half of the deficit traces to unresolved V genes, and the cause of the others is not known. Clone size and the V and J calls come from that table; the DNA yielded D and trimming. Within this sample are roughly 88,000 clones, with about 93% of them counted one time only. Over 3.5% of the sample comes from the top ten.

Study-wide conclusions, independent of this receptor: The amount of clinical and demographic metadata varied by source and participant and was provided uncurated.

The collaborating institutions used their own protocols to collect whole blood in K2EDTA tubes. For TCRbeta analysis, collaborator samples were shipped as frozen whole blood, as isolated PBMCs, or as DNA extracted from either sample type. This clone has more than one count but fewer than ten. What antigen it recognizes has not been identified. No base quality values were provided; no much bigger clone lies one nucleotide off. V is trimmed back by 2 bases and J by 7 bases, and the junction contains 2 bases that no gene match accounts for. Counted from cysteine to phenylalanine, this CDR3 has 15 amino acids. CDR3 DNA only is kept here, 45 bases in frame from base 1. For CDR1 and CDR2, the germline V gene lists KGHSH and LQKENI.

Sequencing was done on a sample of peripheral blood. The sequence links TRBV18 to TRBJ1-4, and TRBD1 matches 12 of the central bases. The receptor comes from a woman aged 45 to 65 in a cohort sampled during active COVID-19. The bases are TGTGCCAGCTCACCAGGGACAGGGGGCGTTGAAAAACTGTTTTTT. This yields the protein CASSPGTGGVEKLFF.